A selection of T cell receptor beta chains follows, all from one sample in a study of early T cells in non-severe SARS-CoV-2 infection. One entry per CDR3 protein results from TCRdb running MiXCR on the 5' RACE reads. The sample contains over 50,000 distinct CDR3 sequences, 15% of which appear only once. The specimen comprised whole blood, sampled at baseline. The receptors stem from an adult who was a healthcare worker with PCR-confirmed SARS-CoV-2 infection or an uninfected control (not recorded which). CDR3s include the opening cysteine and the closing phenylalanine or tryptophan. D genes are given only for firm matches. Only some rows state a clone size, as once, few, many or a class for expanded clones.

v_call	clone_size	j_call	cdr3_length	d_call	cdr3_aa	cdr3_nt
TRBV18	.	TRBJ2-1	15	.	CASSPLGATYNEQFF	TGTGCCAGCTCACCACTGGGGGCCACCTACAATGAGCAGTTCTTC
TRBV12-3/TRBV12-4	.	TRBJ2-2	14	.	CASSRGRTTGELFF	TGTGCCAGCAGCCGTGGACGGACCACCGGGGAGCTGTTTTTT
TRBV12-3/TRBV12-4	few	TRBJ2-7	16	TRBD2	CASSPRTSGIFYEQYF	TGTGCCAGCAGCCCCCGGACTAGCGGGATTTTCTACGAGCAGTACTTC
TRBV7-9	.	TRBJ1-2	14	TRBD1	CASSLGQGDYGYTF	TGTGCCAGCAGCTTAGGACAGGGCGACTATGGCTACACCTTC
TRBV3-1	.	TRBJ2-2	16	TRBD1	CASSQDTTGEAGELFF	TGTGCCAGCAGCCAAGATACGACAGGGGAGGCCGGGGAGCTGTTTTTT
TRBV5-1	.	TRBJ2-1	13	TRBD1	CASSTGTGYEQFF	TGCGCCAGCAGTACCGGGACAGGGTATGAGCAGTTCTTC
TRBV14	.	TRBJ1-1	15	.	CASSQVGGGYTEAFF	TGTGCCAGCAGCCAAGTTGGGGGAGGATACACTGAAGCTTTCTTT
TRBV12-3/TRBV12-4	few	TRBJ1-1	13	.	CASSPQGKTEAFF	TGTGCCAGCAGTCCTCAGGGAAAGACTGAAGCTTTCTTT
TRBV4-1	few	TRBJ2-7	14	TRBD1	CASSRVQGDYEQYF	TGCGCCAGCAGCCGAGTACAGGGGGACTACGAGCAGTACTTC
TRBV12-3/TRBV12-4	many	TRBJ2-5	18	.	CASTPRAGNFPLQETQYF	TGTGCCAGCACCCCCAGGGCAGGGAATTTCCCCCTTCAAGAGACCCAGTACTTC
TRBV28	.	TRBJ1-2	15	TRBD1	CASSSHGQGTQSYTF	TGTGCCAGCAGTTCACATGGACAGGGTACACAGAGCTACACCTTC
TRBV5-1	.	TRBJ1-1	14	.	CASSLRTSDTEAFF	TGCGCCAGCAGCTTGAGGACATCGGACACTGAAGCTTTCTTT
TRBV29-1	.	TRBJ2-7	15	.	CSVAPGAGYTYEQYF	TGCAGCGTTGCCCCTGGGGCGGGGTATACCTACGAGCAGTACTTC
TRBV10-2	.	TRBJ2-5	12	.	CASSEGGETQYF	TGCGCCAGCAGTGAGGGGGGGGAGACCCAGTACTTC
TRBV28	few	TRBJ2-1	17	.	CASTADSLVHPVSEQFF	TGTGCCAGCACCGCGGACAGTTTGGTACATCCCGTCAGTGAGCAGTTCTTC
TRBV5-1	many	TRBJ2-5	15	TRBD2	CASRAGGPSRETQYF	TGCGCCAGCAGAGCGGGGGGACCTAGCCGAGAGACCCAGTACTTC
TRBV7-8	.	TRBJ2-7	11	.	CASSPVGEQYF	TGTGCCAGCAGCCCAGTGGGGGAGCAGTACTTC
TRBV9	.	TRBJ2-7	15	.	CASSVTAGADYEQYF	TGTGCCAGCAGCGTAACGGCAGGTGCCGACTACGAGCAGTACTTC